This is a list of T cell receptor beta chains from one sample in a study of CD8+CD57+ T cells in acquired aplastic anemia. MiXCR, run by TCRdb on the reads, gives a single entry per CDR3 protein. This sample yields about 160,000 distinct CDR3 sequences, of which 35% to 55% are seen a single time; 1.1% belongs to the top ten. The specimen was sorted CD4+, CD8+, or CD8+CD57+ T cells (not recorded which) from PBMCs. These receptors all come from a human donor in good health. The CDR3 runs from the conserved cysteine through the conserved F or W. Fields, in order: clone size, V gene, J gene, D gene, CDR3 protein, CDR3 DNA. A D gene is named only where the DNA matches it firmly. Clone size is given for some rows only: seen once, a few or many times, or a class if the clone is expanded.

-	TRBV7-3	TRBJ2-2	-	CASSFQYTGELFF	TGTGCCAGCAGCTTCCAGTACACCGGGGAGCTGTTTTTT
few	TRBV19	TRBJ2-7	-	CASRLTVNSYEQYF	TGTGCCAGTAGACTGACAGTGAACTCCTACGAGCAGTACTTC
-	TRBV15	TRBJ1-2	-	CATIKDRGDYGYTF	TGTGCCACCATCAAGGACCGGGGAGACTATGGCTACACCTTC
-	TRBV7-2	TRBJ1-5	-	CASSQAGTSNQPQHF	TGTGCCAGCAGCCAAGCGGGCACAAGCAATCAGCCCCAGCATTTT
many	TRBV7-9	TRBJ2-7	TRBD2	CASSLPKGSGRYEQYF	TGTGCCAGCAGCCTGCCGAAGGGTAGCGGGAGATACGAGCAGTACTTC
many	TRBV4-2	TRBJ2-7	TRBD2	CASSLGGTSGTYEQYF	TGTGCCAGCAGCCTTGGAGGGACTAGCGGGACCTACGAGCAGTACTTC
many	TRBV19	TRBJ2-7	-	CASSILAGPAYEQYF	TGTGCCAGTAGTATTTTGGCGGGGCCCGCCTACGAGCAGTACTTC
-	TRBV18	TRBJ2-7	TRBD2	CASSLFTSGSKYEQYF	TGTGCCAGCTCACTCTTCACTAGCGGGAGTAAATACGAGCAGTACTTC
-	TRBV7-2	TRBJ1-5	-	CASSLARDQPQHF	TGTGCCAGCAGCTTAGCTAGGGATCAGCCCCAGCATTTT
many	TRBV6-1	TRBJ2-7	TRBD2	CASTLYGLAGPYEQYF	TGTGCCAGCACCTTATACGGACTAGCGGGGCCCTACGAGCAGTACTTC
-	TRBV2	TRBJ2-5	TRBD2	CASSVRRGVETQYF	TGTGCCAGCAGTGTAAGACGGGGGGTAGAGACCCAGTACTTC
few	TRBV7-6	TRBJ2-3	TRBD1	CASSFTTGQDTDTQYF	TGTGCCAGCAGCTTTACCACGGGACAGGACACAGATACGCAGTATTTT
many	TRBV7-9	TRBJ1-2	-	CASTVRDYYTF	TGTGCCAGCACCGTCCGGGACTATTACACCTTC
-	TRBV24-1	TRBJ1-2	-	CATSSQGVGYTF	TGTGCCACCAGCTCGCAGGGAGTTGGCTACACCTTC
-	TRBV6-1	TRBJ2-2	TRBD2	CASLGTSVGLNTGELFF	TGTGCCAGCCTCGGGACTAGCGTGGGCCTGAACACCGGGGAGCTGTTTTTT
-	TRBV5-4	TRBJ2-1	TRBD2	CASSPSSGRANNEQFF	TGTGCCAGCAGCCCCTCTAGCGGGAGGGCCAACAATGAGCAGTTCTTC
many	TRBV12-5	TRBJ1-3	-	CASGLHGSHTIYF	TGTGCTAGTGGTTTGCATGGCTCTCACACCATATATTTT
-	TRBV10-3	TRBJ1-2	-	CASAAAGQGHYGYTF	TGTGCCAGCGCCGCGGCGGGGCAGGGGCACTATGGCTACACCTTC
many	TRBV5-1	TRBJ2-7	TRBD1	CASSRSPTGGHEQYF	TGCGCCAGCAGCCGATCCCCGACAGGGGGCCACGAGCAGTACTTC
many	TRBV7-9	TRBJ1-5	-	CASNRQGMPQHF	TGTGCCAGCAACCGCCAGGGGATGCCCCAGCATTTT
-	TRBV7-8	TRBJ1-2	-	CASSLGGRGYTF	TGTGCCAGCAGCTTAGGAGGGCGAGGCTACACCTTC
-	TRBV29-1	TRBJ1-5	-	CSARWTVTNQPQHF	TGCAGCGCCCGATGGACAGTCACCAATCAGCCCCAGCATTTT
many	TRBV4-3	TRBJ2-7	-	CASSQEEAWRGRNEQYF	TGCGCCAGCAGCCAAGAGGAAGCCTGGCGGGGACGGAACGAGCAGTACTTC
-	TRBV24-1	TRBJ2-1	TRBD2	CATSRSGGHYNEQFF	TGTGCCACCAGTAGAAGCGGGGGGCACTACAATGAGCAGTTCTTC
-	TRBV11-2	TRBJ2-7	TRBD1	CASSLVRQGGTYEQYF	TGTGCCAGCAGCTTAGTTCGACAGGGGGGAACCTACGAGCAGTACTTC
many	TRBV12-3/TRBV12-4	TRBJ2-7	-	CASSPTGRQAYEQYF	TGTGCCAGCAGCCCGACCGGCCGACAGGCCTACGAGCAGTACTTC
few	TRBV4-1	TRBJ1-2	-	CASSPSQGTSTYNYGYTF	TGCGCCAGCAGCCCAAGCCAAGGGACTTCAACTTATAACTATGGCTACACCTTC
once	TRBV7-9	TRBJ1-1	-	CASSSYGQTNTEAFF	TGTGCCAGCAGCTCTTACGGCCAGACGAACACTGAAGCTTTCTTT
many	TRBV9	TRBJ1-2	-	CASSDRGREYNYGYTF	TGTGCCAGCAGCGATCGAGGCAGGGAGTATAACTATGGCTACACCTTC
many	TRBV2	TRBJ2-5	-	CARRPGTGDILAGVETQYF	TGTGCCAGGCGTCCCGGGACAGGGGATATCCTAGCGGGAGTGGAGACCCAGTACTTC
many	TRBV7-8	TRBJ2-3	TRBD2	CASSLAGGLTSTDTQYF	TGTGCCAGCAGCTTAGCGGGAGGGTTAACTAGCACAGATACGCAGTATTTT
few	TRBV10-3	TRBJ2-2	TRBD2	CAIGKRDTGELFF	TGTGCCATCGGCAAGCGGGATACCGGGGAGCTGTTTTTT
-	TRBV29-1	TRBJ2-7	-	CSVEDSKRPYEHYF	TGCAGCGTTGAGGACTCCAAGAGACCCTACGAGCATTACTTC
many	TRBV6-1	TRBJ1-2	-	CASSKDGFYGYTF	TGTGCCAGCAGCAAGGACGGGTTCTATGGCTACACCTTC
-	TRBV5-6	TRBJ1-6	-	CASSLEDNSPLHF	TGTGCCAGCAGTCTTGAAGATAATTCACCCCTCCACTTT
-	TRBV15	TRBJ2-3	-	CATRGGGVEDTQYF	TGTGCCACCAGAGGAGGAGGGGTAGAAGATACGCAGTATTTT
many	TRBV20-1	TRBJ2-7	-	CSAPQGARAEQYF	TGCAGTGCCCCACAGGGAGCTCGGGCCGAGCAGTACTTC
many	TRBV5-1	TRBJ2-3	TRBD2	CASSPGTNTDTQYF	TGCGCCAGCAGCCCCGGGACTAACACAGATACGCAGTATTTT
-	TRBV29-1	TRBJ1-2	-	CSVAGEGATYGYTF	TGCAGCGTTGCGGGGGAAGGGGCAACCTATGGCTACACCTTC
many	TRBV12-3/TRBV12-4	TRBJ1-3	TRBD1	CASSFGPTGITGNTIYF	TGTGCCAGCAGTTTCGGACCGACAGGGATCACTGGAAACACCATATATTTT
many	TRBV20-1	TRBJ2-5	-	CSASVGPETQYF	TGCAGTGCTAGTGTCGGCCCGGAGACCCAGTACTTC
-	TRBV4-1	TRBJ2-5	-	CASSQDGTSSNRETQYF	TGCGCCAGCAGCCAAGATGGCACTAGCAGCAATCGGGAGACCCAGTACTTC
many	TRBV6-2/TRBV6-3	TRBJ2-3	-	CASSYGDTQYF	TGTGCCAGCAGTTACGGGGATACGCAGTATTTT
-	TRBV7-8	TRBJ2-7	-	CASSLAFGEQYF	TGTGCCAGCAGCTTAGCATTCGGCGAGCAGTACTTC
many	TRBV29-1	TRBJ2-7	-	CSVEKGTGYEQYF	TGCAGCGTTGAGAAGGGCACAGGCTACGAGCAGTACTTC
many	TRBV10-3	TRBJ2-7	-	CAISEIGSSYEQYF	TGTGCCATCAGTGAAATCGGCAGCTCCTACGAGCAGTACTTC
many	TRBV24-1	TRBJ2-3	TRBD1	CATSGLNSGTGETDTQYF	TGTGCCACCAGTGGATTGAACTCCGGGACAGGGGAAACAGATACGCAGTATTTT
-	TRBV7-9	TRBJ1-4	-	CASSPRGIKLFF	TGTGCCAGCAGCCCTCGGGGGATAAAACTGTTTTTT